These 8 T cell receptor beta chains share one sample of origin, sequenced in a study of radiation and T cells in renal cell carcinoma. Time point indicated: baseline pretreatment blood. The treatment denotes: 15 Gy SBRT to primary tumor, nephrectomy 4 weeks later. Sequencing was performed with immunoSEQ multiplex PCR; in TCRdb, only in-frame clones are kept and a portion is missing. The data contain 70,000 to 95,000 clones, approximately 80% of them singletons. The source material was blood, sampled from a patient whose treatment included radiotherapy and nephrectomy. These receptor sequences come from a man in his sixties with renal cell carcinoma.

J is TRBJ2-6 and V is TRBV19; TRBD2 matches 7 bases. This CDR3 spans 18 amino acids. Losses at the gene ends were 0 bases for V and 0 bases for J; bases not matched to a gene: 5. Germline-derived CDR1 and CDR2 are LNHDA and SQIVND (reference sequence). CDR3 protein: CASSIDAGVLSGANVLTF. In DNA form, the CDR3 reads TGTGCCAGTAGTATAGATGCGGGAGTACTCTCTGGGGCCAACGTCCTGACTTTC.

The CDR3 DNA reads TGTGCAAGTCGCTTAGACCCGGGACTAGCGGGACTAGACAATGAGCAGTTCTTC. It yields the protein CASRLDPGLAGLDNEQFF. The V call is TRBV12-2, the J call TRBJ2-1; TRBD2 reflects the table's D call only, with no check against the DNA. TRBV12-2 is listed as a pseudogene. The CDR3 has 18 residues.

The V call is TRBV7-8, the J call TRBJ2-3, with D maybe TRBD2 (6 bases). The germline gives CDR1 SGHVS, CDR2 FQNEAQ. There are 20 residues in the CDR3. Trimming shortened V by 0 bases and J by 0 bases, and 22 bases separated the two germline ends. CDR3 bases: TGTGCCAGCAGCTTAGCGGGGGGTCCGGGAAGGGTGGGTAGCACAGATACGCAGTATTTT. Translation gives CASSLAGGPGRVGSTDTQYF.

V gene TRBV5-1 combines with J gene TRBJ2-5; D perhaps matches TRBD2 (5 bases). Germline V gene sequence: CDR1 SGHRS, CDR2 YFSETQ. This CDR3 is built from 15 residues. The V gene lost 2 bases and the J gene lost 5 bases, with 16 bases spanning the gap. The CDR3 loop is CASSFSEPGWETQYF. The CDR3 DNA follows: TGCGCCAGCAGCTTCTCCGAACCGGGGTGGGAGACCCAGTACTTC.

The chain recombines TRBV5-4 with TRBJ2-2; D possibly uses TRBD1 or TRBD2 (5 bases each). CDR3 size: 15 residues. Germline CDR1 reads SGHNT; CDR2 reads YYREEE (reference sequence). The V gene lost 9 bases and the J gene lost 2 bases, with 17 bases spanning the gap. The CDR3 region is CATEWEGTNTGELFF. The CDR3 DNA follows: TGTGCCACTGAATGGGAAGGGACCAACACCGGGGAGCTGTTTTTT.

The J gene is TRBJ2-3, the V gene TRBV27; D is possibly TRBD2 (5 bases). Trimming removed 0 bases from V and 1 base from J, with 11 bases in between. CDR1 MNHEY and CDR2 SMNVEV come from the germline V gene (reference sequence). CDR3 size: 16 residues. The CDR3 nucleotides read TGTGCCAGCAGTTTATCTTTCGGTAGCGGCACAGATACGCAGTATTTT. Amino acid sequence: CASSLSFGSGTDTQYF.

CDR3 DNA: TGTGCCACCAGCAGAGATGTCGACTATGGCTACACCTTC. Residues: CATSRDVDYGYTF. V usage is TRBV15 and J usage is TRBJ1-2, with D hard to call. Germline CDR1 reads LNHNV; CDR2 reads YYDKDF (reference sequence). The V end lost 0 bases, the J end lost 3 bases, and 5 bases lay between the germline ends. The CDR3 contains 13 residues.

V usage is TRBV27 and J usage is TRBJ2-1, with 9 bases that match TRBD2. The trim removed 6 bases at V and 5 bases at J, leaving 8 bases unmatched. CDR1 and CDR2 from the germline V gene are MNHEY and SMNVEV (reference sequence). CDR3 length: 15 residues. The CDR3 DNA is TGTGCCAGCAGCCTGGTGGCTAGCGGGGACAATGAGCAGTTCTTC. Translating it yields CASSLVASGDNEQFF.